Following are 13 T cell receptor beta chains from one sample sequenced in a study of shared clonotypes between healthy human individuals. CD45RO-negative, CCR7-selected cells formed the naive CD8 fraction, which excluded terminally differentiated effector memory CD45RA+ cells. Sequencing was performed with immunoSEQ multiplex PCR; in TCRdb, only in-frame clones are kept and a portion is missing. Here the sample spans more than 2 million clones, approximately 94% being singletons. Material for sequencing was naive CD8+ T cells sorted from blood. The receptors were sampled from a man aged 18 to 35 in good health.

This clone was observed a single time. This chain joins TRBV4-1 and TRBJ2-5; D might be TRBD2 (6 bases). Trimming stripped 0 bases from V and 4 bases from J, with 18 bases between. The CDR3 is 17 residues long. The germline CDR1 and CDR2 sequences are MGHRA and YSYEKL. CDR3 in DNA: TGCGCCAGCAGCCAAGATCGTAGCAGGGAGGTGGGAGAGACCCAGTACTTC. Translated, it gives CASSQDRSREVGETQYF.

The chain employs TRBV11-2 and TRBJ2-7; a weak D match, TRBD1 (5 bases). The CDR3 covers 13 residues. V gave up 6 bases and J gave up 4 bases, with 13 bases separating them. Per the germline V gene, CDR1 is SGHAT and CDR2 is FQNNGV. CDR3 amino acids: CASRPMGRYEQYF. Written as DNA, the CDR3 is TGTGCCAGCAGACCTATGGGGCGATACGAGCAGTACTTC.

The chain joins TRBV2 to TRBJ1-4, with 7 nucleotides matching TRBD1. V was clipped by 6 bases and J by 1 base; unmatched bases: 5. This CDR3 is built from 15 residues. Germline V gives CDR1 SNHLY, CDR2 FYNNEI. CDR3 in DNA: TGTGCCAGCAGCGCCAACAGGGGAACTAATGAAAAACTGTTTTTT. This codes for CASSANRGTNEKLFF.

The chain carries TRBV28 and TRBJ2-5, with 14 positions matching TRBD2. The germline V gene encodes CDR1 MDHEN and CDR2 SYDVKM. J was trimmed by 5 bases and V by 5 bases; bases with no gene match: 10. CDR3 length: 17 amino acids. CDR3 in amino acids: CASSPRLAGGPGETQYF. The CDR3 bases are TGTGCCAGCAGTCCCCGACTAGCGGGGGGGCCGGGGGAGACCCAGTACTTC.

This sequence joins TRBV5-1 and TRBJ2-7, with 11 positions matching TRBD1. Germline CDR1 and CDR2: SGHRS and YFSETQ. This CDR3 region has 15 residues. Trimming removed 4 bases from V and 2 bases from J; junction bases left unmatched: 5. Here the CDR3 DNA reads TGCGCCAGCAGCATAGGGACAGGGGGTCCCTACGAGCAGTACTTC. Residues: CASSIGTGGPYEQYF.

V usage is TRBV9 and J usage is TRBJ1-2, with 7 nucleotides matching TRBD1. With 0 bases clipped from V and 8 bases from J, the junction kept 4 bases outside the gene matches. This CDR3 has 13 amino acids. The V gene's germline CDR1 is SGDLS and CDR2 YYNGEE. CDR3 coding DNA: TGTGCCAGCAGCGTAGGAGACAGGGAGGGCTACACCTTC. Its translation: CASSVGDREGYTF.

The genes are TRBV4-3 and TRBJ2-2, with a possible D match to TRBD1 (5 bases). Germline V CDR1 and CDR2: LGHNA, YSLEER. This CDR3 contains 17 residues. V was cut by 2 bases and J by 6 bases, with 19 bases left in between. The CDR3, as DNA: TGCGCCAGCAGCCAAAAGGAACAGGCCGCAAGGGCCGGGGAGCTGTTTTTT. Its translation is CASSQKEQAARAGELFF.

The gene calls are TRBV7-9 and TRBJ1-2, with 11 bases fitting TRBD1. J gave up 6 bases and V 6 bases, and 3 bases lay outside the gene matches. Germline CDR1 and CDR2: SEHNR and FQNEAQ (reference sequence). This CDR3 has 13 amino acids. The CDR3 bases are TGTGCCAGCAGTTGGACAGGGGGCGATGGCTACACCTTC. Residues: CASSWTGGDGYTF.

V is TRBV6-1 and J is TRBJ2-5, with a tentative D call TRBD1 (6 bases). The CDR3 covers 17 residues. Germline loops: CDR1 MNHNS, CDR2 SASEGT. V was shortened by 1 base and J by 13 bases, with 28 bases between the two germline ends. Here the CDR3 DNA reads TGTGCCAGCAGTGAAGAATTGTGGATCGAGGGGGTCCGAGCACGGTACTTC. The encoded protein is CASSEELWIEGVRARYF.

The chain has TRBV7-9 and TRBJ2-7, with D maybe TRBD1 (6 bases). Germline V gives CDR1 SEHNR, CDR2 FQNEAQ (reference sequence). Deletions cut 7 bases from V and 3 bases from J, with 16 bases between. The CDR3 consists of 14 residues. The CDR3 loop reads CASTEDSLLYEQYF. In nucleotides, the CDR3 is TGTGCCAGCACCGAGGACAGTCTCCTCTACGAGCAGTACTTC.

With regard to this clone: The sample holds other DNA sequences that translate to the same CDR3. The rearrangement joins TRBV28 to TRBJ1-3; D is unresolved. The V gene's germline CDR1 is MDHEN and CDR2 SYDVKM. The CDR3 totals 14 residues. V was shortened by 5 bases and J by 4 bases, with 12 bases between the two germline ends. The CDR3 coding sequence is TGTGCCAGCAGTCTCGGTGGTCAGGGAAACACCATATATTTT. Translation gives CASSLGGQGNTIYF.

V and J are TRBV6-5 and TRBJ2-4; D gene ambiguous. Germline lookup yields CDR1 MNHEY and CDR2 SVGAGI. The CDR3 length is 13 residues. V shed 6 bases and J shed 4 bases, with 10 bases lying between them. The CDR3 sequence is CASRSIEKNIQYF. The CDR3 DNA reads TGTGCCAGCAGATCCATCGAGAAAAACATTCAGTACTTC.

The rearrangement uses TRBV2 and TRBJ2-7, with D possibly being TRBD1 (5 bases). From germline, CDR1 is SNHLY and CDR2 FYNNEI. The CDR3 extends over 12 amino acids. The chain's CDR3 is CAWTFSSYEQYF. The CDR3 DNA reads as TGTGCTTGGACATTTTCCTCCTACGAGCAGTACTTC.